The count of the clone carrying this T cell receptor beta chain is one. This sample was included in a study of memory CD4+ T cells and cytomegalovirus serostatus. The sort gate was single viable CD3+CD4+CD8-CD45RO+ cells for memory CD4+ T cells. Germline V gives CDR1 SGHRS, CDR2 YFSETQ. CDR3 length: 13 amino acids. The ends were cut back, 3 bases at V and 5 bases at J, with 9 bases in the middle. TCRdb's table, derived via immunoSEQ multiplex PCR, lists solely in-frame clones and lacks some. The sample consists of 70,000 to 95,000 clones, more than 70% of them appearing once. The chain links TRBV5-1 to TRBJ2-1, with D possibly TRBD1 on 5 matching bases. This clonotype was sampled from an adult in good health and CMV-seronegative. The specimen sequenced was memory CD4+ T cells from blood. The CDR3 region has the DNA TGCGCCAGCAGCTGGGGCGGAAACAATGAGCAGTTCTTC. Residues: CASSWGGNNEQFF.